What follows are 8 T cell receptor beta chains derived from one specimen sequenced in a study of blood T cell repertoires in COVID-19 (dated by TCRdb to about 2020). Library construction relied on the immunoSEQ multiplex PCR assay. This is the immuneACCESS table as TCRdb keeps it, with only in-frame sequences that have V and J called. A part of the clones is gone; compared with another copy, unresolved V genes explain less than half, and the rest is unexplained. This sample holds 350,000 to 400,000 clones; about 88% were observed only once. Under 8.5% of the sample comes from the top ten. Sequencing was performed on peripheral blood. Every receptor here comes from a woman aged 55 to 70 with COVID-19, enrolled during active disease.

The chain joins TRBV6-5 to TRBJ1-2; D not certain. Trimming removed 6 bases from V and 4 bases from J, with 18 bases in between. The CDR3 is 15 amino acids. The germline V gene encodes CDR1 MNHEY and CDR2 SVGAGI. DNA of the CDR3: TGTGCCAGCAGCCTTCAAGCGGAATGGCGCTATGGCTACACCTTC. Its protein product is CASSLQAEWRYGYTF.

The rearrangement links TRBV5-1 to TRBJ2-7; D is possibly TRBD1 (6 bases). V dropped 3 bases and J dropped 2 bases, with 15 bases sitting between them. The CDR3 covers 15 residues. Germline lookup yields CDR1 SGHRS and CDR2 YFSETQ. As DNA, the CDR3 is TGCGCCAGCAGCTCAACCGCCGGGACAACCTACGAGCAGTACTTC. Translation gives CASSSTAGTTYEQYF.

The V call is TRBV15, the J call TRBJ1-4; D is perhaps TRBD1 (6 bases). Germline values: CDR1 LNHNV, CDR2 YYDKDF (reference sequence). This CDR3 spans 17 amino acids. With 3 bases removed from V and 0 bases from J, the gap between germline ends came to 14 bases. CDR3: CATSSWDIFATNEKLFF. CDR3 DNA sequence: TGTGCCACCAGCAGTTGGGACATCTTTGCAACTAATGAAAAACTGTTTTTT.

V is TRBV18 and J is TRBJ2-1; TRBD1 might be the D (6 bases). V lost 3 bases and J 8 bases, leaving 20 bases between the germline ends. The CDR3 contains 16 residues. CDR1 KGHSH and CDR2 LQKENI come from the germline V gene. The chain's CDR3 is CASSPSQGPANDEQFF. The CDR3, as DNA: TGTGCCAGCTCACCTTCTCAGGGGCCGGCTAACGATGAGCAGTTCTTC.

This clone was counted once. This chain's CDR3 is CASSHVGGGDYNEQFF. DNA for the CDR3: TGTGCCAGCAGCCATGTCGGCGGGGGTGATTACAATGAGCAGTTCTTC. This chain connects TRBV3-1 (or the pseudogene TRBV3-2) to TRBJ2-1, with 7 bases aligning to TRBD2. From germline, CDR1 is LGHDT and CDR2 YNNKEL (reference sequence). The CDR3 totals 16 residues. Losses at the gene ends were 3 bases for V and 4 bases for J; bases not matched to a gene: 9.

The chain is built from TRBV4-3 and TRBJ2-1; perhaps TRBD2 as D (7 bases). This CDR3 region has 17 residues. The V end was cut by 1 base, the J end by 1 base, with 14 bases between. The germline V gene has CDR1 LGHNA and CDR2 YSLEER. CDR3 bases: TGCGCCAGCAGCCAAGTGGCCGGGGGGCTATCCTACAATGAGCAGTTCTTC. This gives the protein CASSQVAGGLSYNEQFF.

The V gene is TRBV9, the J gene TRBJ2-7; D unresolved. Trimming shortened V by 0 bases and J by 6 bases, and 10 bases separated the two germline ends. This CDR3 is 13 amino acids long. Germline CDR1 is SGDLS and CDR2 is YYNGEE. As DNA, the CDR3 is TGTGCCAGCAGCGTAGAAATCTACGGCGAGCAGTACTTC. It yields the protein CASSVEIYGEQYF.

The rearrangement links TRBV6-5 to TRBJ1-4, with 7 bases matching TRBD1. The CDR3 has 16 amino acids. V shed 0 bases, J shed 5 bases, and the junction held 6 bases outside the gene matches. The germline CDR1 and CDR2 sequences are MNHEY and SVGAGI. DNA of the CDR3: TGTGCCAGCAGTTACTCAGGGGGCGGGACAAATGAAAAACTGTTTTTT. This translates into CASSYSGGGTNEKLFF.